A selection of T cell receptor beta chains follows, all from one sample in a study of beta chain features in type 1 diabetes. Sequenced by immunoSEQ multiplex PCR; TCRdb stores in-frame clones only, minus some. The data contain 250,000 or so clones, roughly 70% of them seen just once; the ten biggest clones take up 0.053%. Sequencing used naive CD4+ T cells from blood. The receptors derive from a man aged 30-40 years in good health. Each CDR3 is given with its conserved first and last residue. The D gene is left open where the match is weak. Size values are once, few and many counts, or a class for expanded clones, and some rows have none.

v_call	clone_size	j_call	d_call	cdr3_nt	cdr3_aa
TRBV14	.	TRBJ2-7	TRBD2	TGTGCCAGCAGCCCCAGGGGGGGGTCTAGCGGGAGAGGCTACGAGCAGTACTTC	CASSPRGGSSGRGYEQYF
TRBV6-5	.	TRBJ2-3	.	TGTGCCAGCCGGGACAATGGGTGGGATACGCAGTATTTT	CASRDNGWDTQYF
TRBV29-1	.	TRBJ2-1	.	TGCAGCGTCGGAATGTCGTCTGCCTCCTACAATGAGCAGTTCTTC	CSVGMSSASYNEQFF
TRBV7-9	.	TRBJ2-4	TRBD1	TGTGCCAGCAGCTTCAAGGGGACAGGGGGCATAGGCATTCAGTACTTC	CASSFKGTGGIGIQYF
TRBV5-1	.	TRBJ2-3	TRBD2	TGCGCCAGCAAACGGATAGCGGGGCCAAGCACAGATACGCAGTATTTT	CASKRIAGPSTDTQYF
TRBV29-1	.	TRBJ2-3	.	TGCAGCGTTGGGTGGACGATTAACACAGATACGCAGTATTTT	CSVGWTINTDTQYF
TRBV29-1	.	TRBJ2-6	TRBD1	TGCAGCGTCCGGGGACAGGGCTCGGCTGGGGCCAACGTCCTGACTTTC	CSVRGQGSAGANVLTF
TRBV11-2	few	TRBJ2-5	.	TGTGCCAGCAGCTTACGGTTTTATGAGACCCAGTACTTC	CASSLRFYETQYF
TRBV29-1	.	TRBJ1-2	.	TGCAGCTCAGAGGAGGGGTTCGGCTATGGCTACACCTTC	CSSEEGFGYGYTF
TRBV13	.	TRBJ2-6	.	TGTGCCAGCAGCTACAGGGATTCTGGGGCCAACGTCCTGACTTTC	CASSYRDSGANVLTF
TRBV29-1	.	TRBJ2-2	.	TGCAGCGTTGAGACGGAGAGGACTCACACCGGGGAGCTGTTTTTT	CSVETERTHTGELFF
TRBV5-6	.	TRBJ2-1	TRBD2	TGTGCCAGCAGCCCTAGCGGGGGGCTTTACAATGAGCAGTTCTTC	CASSPSGGLYNEQFF
TRBV19	.	TRBJ2-2	.	TGTGCCAGTAGTGTTGACGGAAGCTCGAACACCGGGGAGCTGTTTTTT	CASSVDGSSNTGELFF
TRBV9	.	TRBJ2-2	.	TGTGCCAGCAGCGTAGGGGGACAGAACACCGGGGAGCTGTTTTTT	CASSVGGQNTGELFF
TRBV29-1	.	TRBJ2-3	TRBD2	TGCAGCGTTGAAGAACTAGCGCCTAGCACAGATACGCAGTATTTT	CSVEELAPSTDTQYF
TRBV10-3	.	TRBJ1-2	.	TGTGCCATCAGTGAGAGGGAGGGTTTATGCACCTTC	CAISEREGLCTF
TRBV7-2	.	TRBJ2-7	TRBD1	TGTGCCAGCGGGCCCGGGACAGGGTGGTACGAGCAGTACTTC	CASGPGTGWYEQYF
TRBV7-2	.	TRBJ2-7	.	TGTGCCAGCAGCCCGAGAGACACAGGGAGCTCCTACGAGCAGTACTTC	CASSPRDTGSSYEQYF
TRBV10-3	.	TRBJ1-2	.	TGTGCCACCGACGGGGGACGGGGTGATGGCTACACCTTC	CATDGGRGDGYTF
TRBV27	.	TRBJ2-5	TRBD1	TGTGCCAGCAGACCCTTGGGACAGGGGGTTGAGACCCAGTACTTC	CASRPLGQGVETQYF
TRBV28	.	TRBJ1-2	.	TGTGCCAGCAGAGTAACAGGGAACTATGGCTACACCTTC	CASRVTGNYGYTF
TRBV29-1	.	TRBJ1-1	.	TGCAGCGTCCTCCGACAGGCGAACACTGAAGCTTTCTTT	CSVLRQANTEAFF
TRBV28	.	TRBJ2-7	TRBD1	TGTGCCAGCAGGCCGGGACAGGGGGGCTACGAGCAGTACTTC	CASRPGQGGYEQYF
TRBV30	.	TRBJ1-2	TRBD1	TGTGCCTCCACGGCCACGACAGGGATGGGCTATGGCTACACCTTC	CASTATTGMGYGYTF
TRBV29-1	few	TRBJ2-3	TRBD2	TGCAGCGGCCTAGCGGGAGTGGTTACAGATACGCAGTATTTT	CSGLAGVVTDTQYF
TRBV7-2	.	TRBJ1-5	.	TGTGCCAGCAGCTTGGATGCCGTAAATCAGCCCCAGCATTTT	CASSLDAVNQPQHF
TRBV30	.	TRBJ2-1	.	TGTGCCTGGAGTGTCCCCAACATGTCGGGGAGTAATGAGCAGTTCTTC	CAWSVPNMSGSNEQFF
TRBV7-2	.	TRBJ2-7	.	TGTGCCAGCAGCTCCCGTGGACGCGAGCAGTACTTC	CASSSRGREQYF
TRBV27	.	TRBJ2-1	.	TGTGCCAGCAGTTTTTACAATGAGCAGTTCTTC	CASSFYNEQFF
TRBV7-2	few	TRBJ2-7	.	TGTGCCAGCAGCTTAGCGGGCTCGGGGATGCCGGACGAGCAGTACTTC	CASSLAGSGMPDEQYF
TRBV10-3	.	TRBJ2-2	.	TGTGCCATCAAGGGAGCCTCGAACACCGGGGAGCTGTTTTTT	CAIKGASNTGELFF
TRBV29-1	.	TRBJ2-7	.	TGCAGCGTTGCCCCCCGCCTCAGCTACGAGCAGTACTTC	CSVAPRLSYEQYF
TRBV7-9	.	TRBJ2-6	.	TGTGCCAGCAGCTTAACCCAGGACAGCCTGCCCCCTGGGGCCAACGTCCTGACTTTC	CASSLTQDSLPPGANVLTF
TRBV29-1	few	TRBJ2-1	.	TGCAGCGTTGAAGTTGAGGTAACCGATGAGCAGTTCTTC	CSVEVEVTDEQFF
TRBV2	.	TRBJ2-1	TRBD1	TGTGCCAGCAGTGTACGACAGGGTTACAATGAGCAGTTCTTC	CASSVRQGYNEQFF
TRBV5-1	.	TRBJ1-1	.	TGCGCCAGCAGCTTGGAGCAGCTAAACACTGAAGCTTTCTTT	CASSLEQLNTEAFF
TRBV7-9	.	TRBJ1-4	.	TGTGCCAGCAGCCCAAGCAGGGGAGTTAATGAAAAACTGTTTTTT	CASSPSRGVNEKLFF
TRBV2	.	TRBJ1-6	.	TGTGCCAGCAGCGTTCAGAGGCCCCTCCACTTT	CASSVQRPLHF
TRBV29-1	.	TRBJ1-3	.	TGCAGCGTTGCCGGGAGGGCTGGAAACACCATATATTTT	CSVAGRAGNTIYF
TRBV30	.	TRBJ2-7	.	TGTGCCTGGAGTTCAGCCTACGAGCAGTACTTC	CAWSSAYEQYF
TRBV23-1	.	TRBJ2-7	.	TGCGCCTTACAAACCGAGCAGTACTTC	CALQTEQYF
TRBV30	.	TRBJ1-1	.	TGTGCCTGGAGTGCTGACACTGAAGCTTTCTTT	CAWSADTEAFF
TRBV2	.	TRBJ2-1	TRBD1	TGTGCCAGCAGCGCCCAACAGGGGGTTTACAATGAGCAGTTCTTC	CASSAQQGVYNEQFF
TRBV29-1	.	TRBJ1-1	TRBD1	TGCAGCGTTGTCCCCGGACAGGGTATCTCCAACACTGAAGCTTTCTTT	CSVVPGQGISNTEAFF
TRBV29-1	few	TRBJ2-1	TRBD2	TGCAGCGTTTCGGCGGGACTAGCGAACAATGAGCAGTTCTTC	CSVSAGLANNEQFF
TRBV7-9	.	TRBJ2-2	.	TGTGCCAGCAGCTTAGCTGGGAGCACCGGGGAGCTGTTTTTT	CASSLAGSTGELFF
TRBV20-1	.	TRBJ2-1	.	TGCAGTGCTAGGCCCTCTAGAGTTGAGTTCTTC	CSARPSRVEFF
TRBV13	.	TRBJ2-5	TRBD1	TGTGCCAGCAGCTCTACCGGGACAGCCTCAACGGGCCAGTACTTC	CASSSTGTASTGQYF
TRBV2	.	TRBJ2-3	TRBD2	TGTGCCAGCAGTGTGGAAGCGGGGGGTGGAGATACGCAGTATTTT	CASSVEAGGGDTQYF
TRBV6-5	.	TRBJ2-5	.	TGTGCCAGCATCGGGGACCAAGAGACCCAGTACTTC	CASIGDQETQYF
TRBV29-1	.	TRBJ1-1	.	TGCAGCGTTGGTAATGAGGGGACTGAAGCTTTCTTT	CSVGNEGTEAFF
TRBV7-2	.	TRBJ2-7	.	TGTGCCAGCAGCTTAGTCAGGGGAGACTACGAGCAGTACTTC	CASSLVRGDYEQYF
TRBV30	.	TRBJ1-1	TRBD1	TGTGCCTGGAGGGATCCGGGACAGGGGAACACTGAAGCTTTCTTT	CAWRDPGQGNTEAFF
TRBV4-3	few	TRBJ2-3	TRBD2	TGCGCCAGCAGCCAAGGACTAGCGGGCTCTAGCACAGATACGCAGTATTTT	CASSQGLAGSSTDTQYF
TRBV25-1	.	TRBJ1-3	.	TGTGCCAGCAGTGCACTCTTGCCCACCATATATTTT	CASSALLPTIYF
TRBV25-1	.	TRBJ2-7	.	TGTGCCAGCAGTGACCAACTCTACGAGCAGTACTTC	CASSDQLYEQYF
TRBV30	.	TRBJ2-5	.	TGTGCCTGTACTCCTTCCGGACAGCAAGAGACCCAGTACTTC	CACTPSGQQETQYF